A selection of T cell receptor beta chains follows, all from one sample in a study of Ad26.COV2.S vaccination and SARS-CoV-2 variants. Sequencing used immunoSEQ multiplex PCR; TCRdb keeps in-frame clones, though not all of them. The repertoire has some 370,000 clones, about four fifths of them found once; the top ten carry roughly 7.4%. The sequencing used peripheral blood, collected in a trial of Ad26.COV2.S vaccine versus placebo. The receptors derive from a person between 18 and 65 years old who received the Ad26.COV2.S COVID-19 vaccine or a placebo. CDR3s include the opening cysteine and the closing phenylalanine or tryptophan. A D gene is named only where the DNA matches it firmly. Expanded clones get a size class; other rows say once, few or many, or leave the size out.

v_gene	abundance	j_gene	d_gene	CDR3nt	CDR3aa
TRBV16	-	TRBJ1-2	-	TGTGCCAGCAGCCGCCGGGGGGCCCCATATGGCTACACCTTC	CASSRRGAPYGYTF
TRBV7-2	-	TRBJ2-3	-	TGTGCCAGCAGCCCCGAGGGAAGCCGCACAGATACGCAGTATTTT	CASSPEGSRTDTQYF
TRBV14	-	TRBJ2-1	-	TGTGCCAGCAGCCAAGCTTTCCCGCCGGGGGGCATTAATTACAATGAGCAGTTCTTC	CASSQAFPPGGINYNEQFF
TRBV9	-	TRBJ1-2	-	TGTGCCAGCAGCGTAGACAGCCGAGGTGGCTACACCTTC	CASSVDSRGGYTF
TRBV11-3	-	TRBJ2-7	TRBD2	TGTGCCAGCAGCGCGGGGGTGGCAGGGTGGGACGAGCAGTACTTC	CASSAGVAGWDEQYF
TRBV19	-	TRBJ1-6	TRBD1	TGTGCCAGTAGTGCCGACAGGGTGGGGAATTCACCCCTCCACTTT	CASSADRVGNSPLHF
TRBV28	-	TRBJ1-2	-	TGTGCCAGCAGTCCTGGACGGCAGTCCTACACCTTC	CASSPGRQSYTF
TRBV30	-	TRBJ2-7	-	TGTGCCTGGAGGGCAGGGGACTACGAGCAGTACTTC	CAWRAGDYEQYF
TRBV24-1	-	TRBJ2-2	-	TGTGCCACCAGTGATTTCAAAGTAGGCGGGGAGCTGTTTTTT	CATSDFKVGGELFF
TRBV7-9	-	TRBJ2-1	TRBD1	TGTGCCAGCAGCCGGGACAGGGTGAGGAATGAGCAGTTCTTC	CASSRDRVRNEQFF
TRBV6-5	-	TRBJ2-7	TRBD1	TGTGCCAGCAGTCCTGGGACAGGGCCACGGTACGAGCAGTACTTC	CASSPGTGPRYEQYF
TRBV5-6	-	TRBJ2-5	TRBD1	TGTGCCAGCAGCTTACGGACAGGCCTAGAGACCCAGTACTTC	CASSLRTGLETQYF
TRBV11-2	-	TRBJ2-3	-	TGTGCCAGCAGCTTAGTTTCGACAGATACGCAGTATTTT	CASSLVSTDTQYF
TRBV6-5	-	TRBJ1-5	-	TGTGCCAGCAGGGCGGCTAGCAATCAGCCCCAGCATTTT	CASRAASNQPQHF
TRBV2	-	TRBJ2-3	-	TGTGCCAGCAGTGCCTCCGGGGATACGCAGTATTTT	CASSASGDTQYF
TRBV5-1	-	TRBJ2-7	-	TGCGCCAGCAGCGTAGTATCCGGGACCTTTCAACCCAACGAGCAGTACTTC	CASSVVSGTFQPNEQYF
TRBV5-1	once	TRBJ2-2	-	TGCGCCAGCAGCCCTACGGCCGGGGAGCTGTTTTTT	CASSPTAGELFF
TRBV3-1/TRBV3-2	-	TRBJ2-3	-	TGTGCCAGCAGCCAAGTGCCTATCACGGATACGCAGTATTTT	CASSQVPITDTQYF
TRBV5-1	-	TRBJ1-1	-	TGCGCCAGCAGCTTGGCCCGGGGGGAAAGAACTGAAGCTTTCTTT	CASSLARGERTEAFF
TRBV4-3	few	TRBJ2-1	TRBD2	TGCGCCAGCAGCCAAGCGCCTAGCGGGGGGCTTCTCAATGAGCAGTTCTTC	CASSQAPSGGLLNEQFF
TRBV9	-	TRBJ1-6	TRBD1	TGTGCCAGCAGCACGCTCCCGACAGGGAATTCACCCCTCCACTTT	CASSTLPTGNSPLHF
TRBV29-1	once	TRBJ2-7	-	TGCAGCGTTCGGGTCGTAGATTACGAGCAGTACTTC	CSVRVVDYEQYF